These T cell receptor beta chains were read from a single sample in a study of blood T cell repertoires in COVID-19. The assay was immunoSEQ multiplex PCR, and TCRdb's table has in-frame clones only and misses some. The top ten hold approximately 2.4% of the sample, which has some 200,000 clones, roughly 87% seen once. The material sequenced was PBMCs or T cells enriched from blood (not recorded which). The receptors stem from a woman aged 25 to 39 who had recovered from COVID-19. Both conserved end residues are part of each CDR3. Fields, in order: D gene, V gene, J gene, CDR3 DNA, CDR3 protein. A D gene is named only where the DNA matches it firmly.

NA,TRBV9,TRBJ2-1,TGTGCCAGCAGCGTAGAGGCTAGCAATGAGCAGTTCTTC,CASSVEASNEQFF
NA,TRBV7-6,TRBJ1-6,TGTGCCAGCAGCTCAGGGTCTGGCCCCTATAATTCACCCCTCCACTTT,CASSSGSGPYNSPLHF
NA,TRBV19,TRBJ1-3,TGTGCCAGTAGTATTTCTACAGGTTCTGGAAACACCATATATTTT,CASSISTGSGNTIYF
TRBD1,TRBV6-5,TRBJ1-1,TGTGCCAGCAGTATCTCAGGGGGCGTCACTGAAGCTTTCTTT,CASSISGGVTEAFF
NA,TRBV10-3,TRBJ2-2,TGTGCCATCAACCTTGCAGGAGGAGCAGATGCCGGGGAGCTGTTTTTT,CAINLAGGADAGELFF
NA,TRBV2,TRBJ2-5,TGTGCCAGCAGGAATCCTGGGGCGGAGACCCAGTACTTC,CASRNPGAETQYF
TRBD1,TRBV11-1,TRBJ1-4,TGTGCCAGCAGCCAGGGGACAGAAAGTAATGAAAAACTGTTTTTT,CASSQGTESNEKLFF
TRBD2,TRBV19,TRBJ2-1,TGTGCCAGTAGTATAGCTAGCGGGGGGGATGAGCAGTTCTTC,CASSIASGGDEQFF
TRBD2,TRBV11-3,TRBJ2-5,TGTGCCAGCAGCTTAGGCTCTCTTAGCGGGGGTAACCAAGAGACCCAGTACTTC,CASSLGSLSGGNQETQYF
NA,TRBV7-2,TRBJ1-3,TGTGCCAGCAGCATGGGACACATCTCTGGAAACACCATATATTTT,CASSMGHISGNTIYF